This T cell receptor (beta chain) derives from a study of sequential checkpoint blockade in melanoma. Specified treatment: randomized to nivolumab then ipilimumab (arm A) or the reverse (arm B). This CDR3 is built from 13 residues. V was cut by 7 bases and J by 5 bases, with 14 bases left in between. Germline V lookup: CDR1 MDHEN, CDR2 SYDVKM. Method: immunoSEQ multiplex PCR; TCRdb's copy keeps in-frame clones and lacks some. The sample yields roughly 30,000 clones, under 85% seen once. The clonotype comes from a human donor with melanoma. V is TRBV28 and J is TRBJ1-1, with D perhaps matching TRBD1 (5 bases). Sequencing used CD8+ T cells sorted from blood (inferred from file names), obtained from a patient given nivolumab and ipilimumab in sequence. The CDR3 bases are TGTGCCAGCATCACGCAGGGTTTGACTGAAGCTTTCTTT. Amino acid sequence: CASITQGLTEAFF.